A single sample is the source of the 10 T cell receptor beta chains below, sequenced in a study of blood T cell repertoires in COVID-19. Sequencing used immunoSEQ multiplex PCR; TCRdb keeps in-frame clones, though not all of them. The top ten hold less than 9% of the sample, which has roughly 180,000 clones, around 83% seen once. The sequenced sample consisted of peripheral blood. Source of these receptors: an older woman with acute or convalescent COVID-19.

The chain links TRBV27 to TRBJ2-7, with D maybe TRBD2 (5 bases). Germline loops: CDR1 MNHEY, CDR2 SMNVEV (reference sequence). V was cut by 2 bases and J by 1 base, with 9 bases left in between. CDR3 length equals 14 residues. The CDR3 loop reads CASSLSSVSYEQYF. CDR3 nucleotides: TGTGCCAGCAGTTTAAGTAGCGTATCCTACGAGCAGTACTTC.

The chain couples TRBV18 to TRBJ2-6, with a possible D match to TRBD1 (6 bases). The V and J ends lost 3 bases and 1 base respectively, with 10 bases between them. Per the germline V gene, CDR1 is KGHSH and CDR2 is LQKENI. The CDR3 length is 16 residues. The CDR3 nucleotides are TGTGCCAGCTCACCTCCTGGACAGTCTGGGGCCAACGTCCTGACTTTC. Its protein is CASSPPGQSGANVLTF.

This clone occurred once. The J gene is TRBJ2-2, the V gene TRBV7-3; TRBD1 might be the D (5 bases). The V and J ends lost 2 bases and 7 bases respectively, with 8 bases between them. The CDR3 runs 13 residues. Germline V gene sequence: CDR1 SGHTA, CDR2 FQGTGA. The CDR3 nucleotides are TGTGCCAGCAGCTTAGACAGTCACGGGGAGCTGTTTTTT. Translated, it gives CASSLDSHGELFF.

The chain couples TRBV6-5 to TRBJ2-2, with 10 bases aligning to TRBD2. The V gene's germline CDR1 is MNHEY and CDR2 SVGAGI. With 4 bases clipped from V and 6 bases from J, the junction kept 8 bases outside the gene matches. There are 16 residues in the CDR3. CDR3 amino acids: CASSLSLAGAPGELFF. The CDR3 DNA reads as TGTGCCAGCAGTTTGTCTCTAGCGGGAGCCCCCGGGGAGCTGTTTTTT.

The V call is TRBV6-5, the J call TRBJ2-7, with 11 bases fitting TRBD1. CDR3 length: 15 amino acids. Per germline, CDR1 MNHEY and CDR2 SVGAGI. V trimming: 5 bases; J trimming: 6 bases; junction bases outside the gene matches: 9. CDR3 residues: CASSLNRDRGGEQYF. The CDR3 bases are TGTGCCAGCAGTCTAAACCGGGACAGGGGGGGCGAGCAGTACTTC.

The gene calls are TRBV10-1 and TRBJ2-1; D possibly corresponds to TRBD1 (5 bases). The CDR3 extends over 13 amino acids. Germline V gene sequence: CDR1 WNHNN, CDR2 SYGVQD (reference sequence). The V and J ends lost 2 bases and 5 bases respectively, with 7 bases between them. This CDR3 reads CASSEDRDNEQFF. CDR3 DNA: TGCGCCAGCAGTGAGGACAGAGACAATGAGCAGTTCTTC.

The chain employs TRBV27 and TRBJ1-1; 7 bases match TRBD1. V lost 8 bases and J lost 1; bases outside the gene matches: 4. Looked up from germline, CDR1 is MNHEY and CDR2 is SMNVEV (reference sequence). This CDR3 contains 13 residues. CDR3 sequence: CASRGGGNTEAFF. The CDR3 DNA is TGTGCCAGCCGAGGGGGCGGGAACACTGAAGCTTTCTTT.

The gene calls are TRBV12-3 or TRBV12-4 and TRBJ2-3; D gene unclear. The CDR3 sequence is 11 residues long. The V end was cut by 4 bases, the J end by 11 bases, with 10 bases between. As DNA, the CDR3 is TGTGCCAGCAGTTCAACACACCGGCAGTATTTT. Protein sequence: CASSSTHRQYF.

The chain combines TRBV3-1 (or the pseudogene TRBV3-2) with TRBJ1-3, with D maybe TRBD1 (6 bases). The CDR3 covers 13 residues. CDR1 and CDR2 (germline): LGHDT, YNNKEL (reference sequence). V was pared by 3 bases and J by 6 bases, with 9 bases between. CDR3 region: CASSQNRENTIYF. CDR3 nucleotides: TGTGCCAGCAGCCAGAACAGGGAAAACACCATATATTTT.

The V and J genes are TRBV30 and TRBJ1-4; possible D gene TRBD1, 5 bases. The CDR3 covers 15 residues. The V end was cut by 3 bases, the J end by 8 bases, with 19 bases between. CDR1 and CDR2 from the germline V gene are GTSNPN and SVGIG (reference sequence). The CDR3 spells CAWRAGRGGNEKLFF. The CDR3 DNA reads TGTGCCTGGAGAGCGGGGAGGGGAGGGAACGAAAAACTGTTTTTT.